This TCR beta chain was identified during a study of shared clonotypes between healthy human individuals. Across the study: The composition of the donors was a couple of women and a few men aged 18 to 49.

Germline V gives CDR1 ENHRY, CDR2 SYGVKD. Trimming removed 10 bases from V and 0 bases from J, with 20 bases in between. This CDR3 has 16 amino acids. Replicate PCRs run on sorted subsets employed roughly 190 ng DNA, tens of thousands of T cell genomes. Libraries were prepared by immunoSEQ multiplex PCR; TCRdb keeps only in-frame clonotypes and omits some of them. Of some 1 million clones listed, roughly 80% are singletons. This clone was counted only a few times. Its antigen is not identified. Study results and limitations: Non-shared clonotypes had lower generation probabilities than those shared by all four donors.

The chain links TRBV10-3 to TRBJ2-3; D ambiguous. The origin of this receptor is a man aged 18-30 years in good health. The sequenced sample consisted of memory CD4+ T cells sorted from blood. Subset described: CD45RA-negative fraction. The CDR3 here is CATGDSSPGSTDTQYF. DNA of the CDR3: TGTGCCACCGGAGACTCCTCTCCCGGGAGCACAGATACGCAGTATTTT.